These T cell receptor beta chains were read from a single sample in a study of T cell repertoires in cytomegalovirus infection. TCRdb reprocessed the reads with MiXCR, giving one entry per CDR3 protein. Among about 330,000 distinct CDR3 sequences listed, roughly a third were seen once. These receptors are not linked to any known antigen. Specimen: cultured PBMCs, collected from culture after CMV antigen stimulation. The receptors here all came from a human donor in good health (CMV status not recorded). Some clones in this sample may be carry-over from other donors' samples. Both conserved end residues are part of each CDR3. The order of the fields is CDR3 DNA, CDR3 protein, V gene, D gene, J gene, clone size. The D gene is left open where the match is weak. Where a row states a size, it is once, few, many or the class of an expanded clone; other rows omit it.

cdr3_nt: TGTGCCAGCAGTTTATACTCTGGGCAGGTGGCCTACAATGAGCAGTTCTTC; cdr3_aa: CASSLYSGQVAYNEQFF; v_call: TRBV28; d_call: NA; j_call: TRBJ2-1; clone_size: NA
cdr3_nt: TGCAGCGTAGAGGGCAGGGAAAGGGACACCGGGGAGCTGTTTTTT; cdr3_aa: CSVEGRERDTGELFF; v_call: TRBV20-1; d_call: NA; j_call: TRBJ2-2; clone_size: NA
cdr3_nt: TGTGCCAGTAGCCGCGCTAGTAACCTTCCCTACAATGAGCAGTTCTTC; cdr3_aa: CASSRASNLPYNEQFF; v_call: TRBV19; d_call: NA; j_call: TRBJ2-1; clone_size: few
cdr3_nt: TGTGCCAGCAGCTTAGCCCCTGAGACCCAGTACTTC; cdr3_aa: CASSLAPETQYF; v_call: TRBV7-2; d_call: NA; j_call: TRBJ2-5; clone_size: NA
cdr3_nt: TGTGCCAGCAGGCCTATCGCGCGGATAGCTAACTATGGCTACACCTTC; cdr3_aa: CASRPIARIANYGYTF; v_call: TRBV11-3; d_call: NA; j_call: TRBJ1-2; clone_size: few
cdr3_nt: TGTGCCAGCAGTTTCCGGACAGGGGAGTACGAGCAGTACTTC; cdr3_aa: CASSFRTGEYEQYF; v_call: TRBV28; d_call: TRBD1; j_call: TRBJ2-7; clone_size: few
cdr3_nt: TGTGCCAGTAAAACAGGGGATACGAGCAATCAGCCCCATCATTTT; cdr3_aa: CASKTGDTSNQPHHF; v_call: TRBV19; d_call: TRBD1; j_call: TRBJ1-5; clone_size: NA
cdr3_nt: TGTGCCAGCGAAGGGGAGACCCAGTACTTC; cdr3_aa: CASEGETQYF; v_call: TRBV7-9; d_call: NA; j_call: TRBJ2-5; clone_size: NA
cdr3_nt: TGTGCCAGCAGCTTGGCGCGGGGTCTGAACACTGAAGCTTTCTTT; cdr3_aa: CASSLARGLNTEAFF; v_call: TRBV5-4; d_call: NA; j_call: TRBJ1-1; clone_size: few
cdr3_nt: TGTGCCAGCACGTTCTTTCGGGGGCGCGGAAGCAATCAGCCCCAGCATTTT; cdr3_aa: CASTFFRGRGSNQPQHF; v_call: TRBV2; d_call: NA; j_call: TRBJ1-5; clone_size: NA
cdr3_nt: TGTGCCAGCAGCAGGACTAGCGGGATTGGGAACACCGGGGAGCTGTTTTTT; cdr3_aa: CASSRTSGIGNTGELFF; v_call: TRBV25-1; d_call: TRBD2; j_call: TRBJ2-2; clone_size: NA
cdr3_nt: TGTGCCAGTAGTGCAGTAGAGAGACAGCCCCAGCATTTT; cdr3_aa: CASSAVERQPQHF; v_call: TRBV19; d_call: NA; j_call: TRBJ1-5; clone_size: NA
cdr3_nt: TGTGCCAGCAGTTTTATCGGGAGACACAATGAGCAGTTCTTC; cdr3_aa: CASSFIGRHNEQFF; v_call: TRBV12-3/TRBV12-4; d_call: NA; j_call: TRBJ2-1; clone_size: NA
cdr3_nt: TGTGCCAGCAGCCTATCGGGGGTAGGGCGAAGTAAGGTCTACAATGAGCAGTTCTTC; cdr3_aa: CASSLSGVGRSKVYNEQFF; v_call: TRBV7-2; d_call: NA; j_call: TRBJ2-1; clone_size: many
cdr3_nt: TGTGCCAGCAGCTTGGGGGAATTGCGGTTGAGCACAGATACGCAGTATTTT; cdr3_aa: CASSLGELRLSTDTQYF; v_call: TRBV5-6; d_call: NA; j_call: TRBJ2-3; clone_size: few
cdr3_nt: TGTGCCAGCAGTTACTACCCCAGTGTTGGGAGCGGGGAGCTGTTTTTT; cdr3_aa: CASSYYPSVGSGELFF; v_call: TRBV6-6; d_call: NA; j_call: TRBJ2-2; clone_size: once
cdr3_nt: TGTGCCAGCAGTTACTCGAACCCTGGGGCTTTGAACACTGAAGCTTTCTTT; cdr3_aa: CASSYSNPGALNTEAFF; v_call: TRBV6-5; d_call: NA; j_call: TRBJ1-1; clone_size: NA
cdr3_nt: TGTGCCAGCAGCTTAAATCCAGGGTTCGGCTATAATTCACCCCTCCACTTT; cdr3_aa: CASSLNPGFGYNSPLHF; v_call: TRBV7-2; d_call: NA; j_call: TRBJ1-6; clone_size: few
cdr3_nt: TGCGCCAGCAGCTTGAACGTCCGGGAGGGCCTCGATGAGCAGTTCTTC; cdr3_aa: CASSLNVREGLDEQFF; v_call: TRBV5-1; d_call: TRBD2; j_call: TRBJ2-1; clone_size: medium-sized
cdr3_nt: TGTGCCAGCAGCTTAGGGCTGAGGCGTGCGGTTGGCACTGAAGCTTTCTTT; cdr3_aa: CASSLGLRRAVGTEAFF; v_call: TRBV7-8; d_call: NA; j_call: TRBJ1-1; clone_size: many
cdr3_nt: TGCGCCAGCAGTCCGCCGGCGGGAAACAATGAGCAGTTCTTC; cdr3_aa: CASSPPAGNNEQFF; v_call: TRBV5-1; d_call: NA; j_call: TRBJ2-1; clone_size: NA
cdr3_nt: TGTGCCAGCAGTTCCACGGACGGGTACAATGAGCAGTTCTTC; cdr3_aa: CASSSTDGYNEQFF; v_call: TRBV6-1; d_call: NA; j_call: TRBJ2-1; clone_size: few
cdr3_nt: TGTGCCAGCAGCTTATGGGGGACCAACACCGGGGAGCTGTTTTTT; cdr3_aa: CASSLWGTNTGELFF; v_call: TRBV7-8; d_call: NA; j_call: TRBJ2-2; clone_size: NA
cdr3_nt: TGTGCCAGCAACTTAGCGGAGTACAATGAGCAGTTCTTC; cdr3_aa: CASNLAEYNEQFF; v_call: TRBV7-2; d_call: NA; j_call: TRBJ2-1; clone_size: NA
cdr3_nt: TGTGCCAGCAGCTACGCGGGACGGAACTCTGGGGCCAACGTCCTGACTTTC; cdr3_aa: CASSYAGRNSGANVLTF; v_call: TRBV11-1; d_call: NA; j_call: TRBJ2-6; clone_size: NA
cdr3_nt: TGCGCCAGCAGCCAAGACCCAGGGGGTAGCAATCAGCCCCAGCATTTT; cdr3_aa: CASSQDPGGSNQPQHF; v_call: TRBV4-1; d_call: TRBD1; j_call: TRBJ1-5; clone_size: NA
cdr3_nt: TGTGCCAGCAGTTACTTTGCGGGACTTTCCTACGAGCAGTACTTC; cdr3_aa: CASSYFAGLSYEQYF; v_call: TRBV6-2/TRBV6-3; d_call: NA; j_call: TRBJ2-7; clone_size: few
cdr3_nt: TGTGCCAGTAGTAACGGATTGCATGGAAACACCATATATTTT; cdr3_aa: CASSNGLHGNTIYF; v_call: TRBV19; d_call: NA; j_call: TRBJ1-3; clone_size: few
cdr3_nt: TGTGCCAGCAGTTACCGGATTGGGGGCACTGGGGCCAACGTCCTGACTTTC; cdr3_aa: CASSYRIGGTGANVLTF; v_call: TRBV6-2/TRBV6-3; d_call: NA; j_call: TRBJ2-6; clone_size: few
cdr3_nt: TGTGCCAGCAGCCCAATACCGGGGGCTTTCTTT; cdr3_aa: CASSPIPGAFF; v_call: TRBV9; d_call: NA; j_call: TRBJ1-1; clone_size: NA
cdr3_nt: TGTGCCAGCAGACCGGGATCATTCACAGATACGCAGTATTTT; cdr3_aa: CASRPGSFTDTQYF; v_call: TRBV28; d_call: NA; j_call: TRBJ2-3; clone_size: few
cdr3_nt: TGTGCCAGCAGCCGGGACGGCTCCTACAATGAGCAGTTCTTC; cdr3_aa: CASSRDGSYNEQFF; v_call: TRBV2; d_call: NA; j_call: TRBJ2-1; clone_size: few
cdr3_nt: TGTGCCAGCAGCCGGGACAAATTTGTCACCGGGGAGCTGTTTTTT; cdr3_aa: CASSRDKFVTGELFF; v_call: TRBV11-2; d_call: NA; j_call: TRBJ2-2; clone_size: few
cdr3_nt: TGTGCCAGCAGTTACGAGGAGAAAGAAAGGGAGTTCTTC; cdr3_aa: CASSYEEKEREFF; v_call: TRBV6-2/TRBV6-3; d_call: NA; j_call: TRBJ2-1; clone_size: NA
cdr3_nt: TGTGCCAGTAGTGGGGGGACTAGCGGGAGGTTCACAGATACGCAGTATTTT; cdr3_aa: CASSGGTSGRFTDTQYF; v_call: TRBV19; d_call: TRBD2; j_call: TRBJ2-3; clone_size: once
cdr3_nt: TGTGCCAGCAGTGTTTCCCTAGCGGGAGGGCGTGGGGAGCTGTTTTTT; cdr3_aa: CASSVSLAGGRGELFF; v_call: TRBV2; d_call: TRBD2; j_call: TRBJ2-2; clone_size: NA
cdr3_nt: TGTGCCAGCAGTCTACCATGGGGGAGCGGAGGGTCAATGAACACTGAAGCTTTCTTT; cdr3_aa: CASSLPWGSGGSMNTEAFF; v_call: TRBV28; d_call: NA; j_call: TRBJ1-1; clone_size: NA
cdr3_nt: TGTGCCAGCAGTGATCCCCGAATTCAGTACTTC; cdr3_aa: CASSDPRIQYF; v_call: TRBV28; d_call: NA; j_call: TRBJ2-4; clone_size: NA
cdr3_nt: TGCAGTGCTAGAGATCGACAGGGATTCACTGAAGCTTTCTTT; cdr3_aa: CSARDRQGFTEAFF; v_call: TRBV20-1; d_call: TRBD1; j_call: TRBJ1-1; clone_size: once
cdr3_nt: TGTGCCAGCATTGGTAGGTCGGGCACTCCCGGGGAGCTGTTTTTT; cdr3_aa: CASIGRSGTPGELFF; v_call: TRBV27; d_call: NA; j_call: TRBJ2-2; clone_size: few
cdr3_nt: TGCAGTGCTAGGCACCATAATGAGCAGTTCTTC; cdr3_aa: CSARHHNEQFF; v_call: TRBV20-1; d_call: NA; j_call: TRBJ2-1; clone_size: NA
cdr3_nt: TGTGCCAGCAGCTTATCAATTGAGAACTCGTACAATGAGCAGTTCTTC; cdr3_aa: CASSLSIENSYNEQFF; v_call: TRBV7-6; d_call: NA; j_call: TRBJ2-1; clone_size: many
cdr3_nt: TGTGCCAGCTTTGGGACTAGCGGTAGCTCCTACGAGCAGTACTTC; cdr3_aa: CASFGTSGSSYEQYF; v_call: TRBV18; d_call: TRBD2; j_call: TRBJ2-7; clone_size: once
cdr3_nt: TGCAGTGCTGCCCATACCGGGGAGCTGTTTTTT; cdr3_aa: CSAAHTGELFF; v_call: TRBV20-1; d_call: NA; j_call: TRBJ2-2; clone_size: NA
cdr3_nt: TGTGCCGCCCTCGGACAGTCTGGAAACACCATATATTTT; cdr3_aa: CAALGQSGNTIYF; v_call: TRBV30; d_call: NA; j_call: TRBJ1-3; clone_size: many
cdr3_nt: TGTGCCAGCAGCTTAGCCTCCCCTGGGGCCAACGTCCTGACTTTC; cdr3_aa: CASSLASPGANVLTF; v_call: TRBV7-9; d_call: NA; j_call: TRBJ2-6; clone_size: NA
cdr3_nt: TGTGCCAGTACTGGGTCGGGGGACGACCAAAACACCGGGGAGCTGTTTTTT; cdr3_aa: CASTGSGDDQNTGELFF; v_call: TRBV12-3/TRBV12-4; d_call: NA; j_call: TRBJ2-2; clone_size: NA
cdr3_nt: TGTGCCAGCAGTAAAAGGGGGCCGGGAAACACCATATATTTT; cdr3_aa: CASSKRGPGNTIYF; v_call: TRBV28; d_call: TRBD1; j_call: TRBJ1-3; clone_size: NA
cdr3_nt: TGTGCCAGCAGCCGACAGGGTCCCAACACTGAAGCTTTCTTT; cdr3_aa: CASSRQGPNTEAFF; v_call: TRBV7-2; d_call: TRBD1; j_call: TRBJ1-1; clone_size: few
cdr3_nt: TGTGCCAGCAGACCAGAGATAGGACAGCACTCTGGGGCCAACGTCCTGACTTTC; cdr3_aa: CASRPEIGQHSGANVLTF; v_call: TRBV7-6; d_call: NA; j_call: TRBJ2-6; clone_size: NA
cdr3_nt: TGCGCCAGCAGCCAAGACCAAATAGCGAATGAGCAGTTCTTC; cdr3_aa: CASSQDQIANEQFF; v_call: TRBV4-3; d_call: NA; j_call: TRBJ2-1; clone_size: few
cdr3_nt: TGTGCCAGCAGCTTAGTCGGCGCTAGCTCTATTGCGGAGACCCAGTACTTC; cdr3_aa: CASSLVGASSIAETQYF; v_call: TRBV7-9; d_call: NA; j_call: TRBJ2-5; clone_size: many
cdr3_nt: TGTGCCAGCAGCTTCACCCGTACAGGGAACACGCAGTATTTT; cdr3_aa: CASSFTRTGNTQYF; v_call: TRBV27; d_call: NA; j_call: TRBJ2-3; clone_size: NA
cdr3_nt: TGTGCCAGCAGCTTCAAGGGAGGGAACTCCTACGAGCAGTACTTC; cdr3_aa: CASSFKGGNSYEQYF; v_call: TRBV7-2; d_call: TRBD2; j_call: TRBJ2-7; clone_size: few
cdr3_nt: TGTGCCAGCAGCGAGGGCGTCAACTATGGCTACACCTTC; cdr3_aa: CASSEGVNYGYTF; v_call: TRBV7-9; d_call: NA; j_call: TRBJ1-2; clone_size: few
cdr3_nt: TGTGCCAGCAGCAGACTAGATCGGTTCTCCGGGGAGCTGTTTTTT; cdr3_aa: CASSRLDRFSGELFF; v_call: TRBV7-2; d_call: NA; j_call: TRBJ2-2; clone_size: NA